The present T cell receptor (beta chain) was sequenced within a study of cytomegalovirus exposure and HLA in healthy donors (dated by TCRdb to the late 2010s). Looking at the study overall: According to an earlier analysis of a few hundred of the donors, about 190 million T cells yielded 117 million unique TCR beta sequences and approximately 280 Gb of sequence data. About 310 gigabases of sequencing data and roughly 90 million unique TCR sequences were included in an early release covering roughly 600 HLA-typed donors. Among the roughly 390 genotyped donors, approximately 81% belonged to the genetic ancestry cluster associated with self-reported Caucasian donors. The study aimed to test whether signatures of past pathogen exposure could be identified by cataloging public T cell receptors. Using immunosequencing, the study profiled T cell repertoires from 550 to 750 subjects and related those repertoires to cytomegalovirus serostatus. A separate validation cohort of 100 to 150 different subjects was used in addition to the approximately 700-subject first cohort. High-throughput TCR immunosequencing, statistical association of individual TCRs with disease status, and machine learning were combined to predict cytomegalovirus infection status. To study patterns of TCR occurrence, a later analysis re-analyzed previously published TCR beta repertoires from 666 donors and added high-resolution HLA genotyping. Rather than drawing on any new phenotypic data, the later analysis identified candidate immune exposures from TCR beta sequences and the way those sequences occurred across donors. To decide whether each TCR beta V gene segment behaved as functional or pseudogenic, an earlier analysis of fewer than 750 of the donors relied on high-throughput TCR beta sequencing. Alongside the repertoire data, information on donor age, sex, ethnicity and CMV serostatus was compiled. In a later genetic analysis, genome-wide SNP genotypes for about 55% of the roughly 670 donors were used, and that subset was treated as a discovery cohort. Every repertoire in the discovery cohort had been generated on one and the same sequencing platform. HLA typing covered class I and class II loci at four-digit resolution. The number of donors typed differed by locus, with about 629-640 for A, B, C, DRB1 and DQB1, more than 500 for DQA1, 600 to 610 for DPA1, and over 400 for DPB1. A handful of DR-DQ haplotypes were treated as single units for association and clustering because of strong linkage in the cohort. Among 398 genotyped donors of the cohort, an average of approximately 240,000 unique TCR beta nucleotide sequences were sequenced per donor, roughly a sixth of them non-productive. What the research found in general, with its limitations: Compared with equally common non-associated chains, HLA-associated TCR beta chains in a later analysis were more clonally expanded and had lower generation probabilities. A further reported finding was that TCR beta sequences accurately predicted the HLA-A and HLA-B alleles for most subjects in the first cohort. The cohort was sequenced for TCR beta chains only, and without alpha or paired-chain data the features that could be detected were limited. Most TCR sequences were observed very rarely across donors, whereas some public TCRs were present in many individuals. Because HLA typing was missing for some donors at each locus, association tests included only the typed subset. Assigning TCR associations to individual alleles was difficult when HLA alleles, especially DR and DQ, strongly co-occurred. Three of the identified cytomegalovirus-associated TCR beta chains were confirmed in vitro to be specific for cytomegalovirus antigens. Because counts were too low, approximately 18 rarely observed V segments, including chromosome 9 orphons, were excluded from the earlier analysis of around 590 of the donors. Correlated functional status among segregating V segments might be attributable to linkage disequilibrium, but an unknown experimental factor could not be ruled out. V-gene and J-gene trimming of TCR beta chains was associated with a missense DCLRE1C variant in a later genetic analysis, and the association was replicated in an independent cohort. A later analysis found that most CMV-associated TCR beta chains appeared HLA-restricted, with HLA associations seemingly driven largely by CMV exposure. The classifier was reported to diagnose cytomegalovirus status with high specificity and sensitivity in both the original and validation cohorts. In an earlier analysis of about 550 of the donors, most TCR beta V segments were observed in productive rearrangements about 90% or about 30% of the time, broadly matching IMGT annotations. In a later analysis, several top co-occurrence clusters were reported to appear linked to parvovirus B19, influenza, CMV and Epstein-Barr virus. The study gave a list of under 200 TCR beta chains associated with cytomegalovirus. Presence/absence analyses assumed roughly uniform sequencing depth across donors, an assumption that may not hold. Because the 87-base-pair reads could not distinguish some IMGT-functional V segments, including TRBV6-2 and TRBV6-3, those segments were excluded. A later analysis associated 16,951 TCR beta sequences with specific HLA alleles at a false discovery rate of 0.05. The authors suggested that the approach could potentially be generalized to other disease states and immunological phenotypes. A later genetic analysis reported fewer N-insertions in productive TCRs among donors in an Asian-associated ancestry cluster than the roughly 670-donor mean. The only immune exposure information available for the cohort was CMV serostatus. A group of highly shared sequence variants was considered likely to be a technical artifact of the sequencing pipeline. A later analysis found that TCR association rates varied across HLA loci, with DRB1 alleles showing the most associated TCRs and HLA-C alleles the fewest.

The library relied on the immunoSEQ multiplex PCR assay. For the multiplex PCR, a mixture combining 60 forward primers for TCR Vbeta segments and 13 reverse primers for TCR Jbeta segments was used. Amplification of the CDR3 region of rearranged TCR beta genes was performed with a multiplex PCR assay on genomic DNA. The amplified TCR beta libraries were sequenced on the Illumina HiSeq System as 87-base-pair reads. Regarding the original processing steps: A later analysis counted tens of millions of unique TCR beta chains across the 666 repertoires, and roughly 10 million of these chains were shared by at least two donors. Raw reads were error-corrected and collapsed into unique sequences by a nearest-neighbor algorithm in which closely related sequences were merged to remove PCR and sequencing errors. To assign V, D and J gene segments, CDR3 sequences were aligned to IMGT reference sequences. For a sequence to be retained, a match of at least six nucleotides was required to both a V gene segment and a J gene segment. Rearrangements were classified as productive when the CDR3 lacked stop codons and remained in frame with V and J, and all other rearrangements were classified as non-productive. CDR3 was defined according to IMGT convention as the region running from the second conserved V-encoded cysteine to the conserved J-encoded phenylalanine. Sequences without an unambiguous match to a single V gene segment were excluded from the earlier analysis of 500 to 700 of the donors. An earlier analysis of several hundred of the donors called V segments functional above 56.7% productive rearrangements and segregating when the between-donor standard deviation exceeded 5%. A statistical classification framework was developed to diagnose cytomegalovirus status using the catalog of TCR beta chain sequences. In a later analysis, TCR nucleotide sequences were compared against IMGT/GENE-DB human TR gene sequences so that V and J genes could be assigned. The TCRdist pipeline was used in a later analysis to assign CDR3 sequences and most-parsimonious VDJ recombination scenarios. A later analysis defined each TCR beta chain by its CDR3 amino acid sequence plus V-gene family, and excluded reads lacking a unique V-gene family. In a later analysis, approximately 640 highly shared, low-generation-probability nucleotide sequences were removed to address suspected cross-contamination and a sequencing artifact. For each public chain, a later analysis derived a clonal expansion index from normalized ranks of inferred template counts within each repertoire. Generation probabilities in a later analysis came from a VDJ recombination model fitted to out-of-frame rearrangements, and those results were checked against IGoR. In a later analysis, TCR-TCR, TCR-HLA and TCR-CMV co-occurrence was scored with hypergeometric tests, and a repertoire-size bias correction was applied to TCR pairs. False discovery rates were estimated in a later analysis by permuting HLA or CMV assignments 20 times. In a later analysis, co-occurring TCRs were grouped with DBSCAN, and TCRdist sequence similarity was added when clustering was performed within HLA-allele-positive subsets. Co-occurrence clustering excluded repertoires with fewer than 30,000 or more than 120,000 public chains, plus five with anomalous nucleotide sharing. Here the immuneACCESS table is served through TCRdb, limited to in-frame sequences with V and J called. Missing clones are a known gap in these copies; in checked studies unresolved V genes cover under half, and the rest lacks a known reason. D and trimming were read from the DNA, whereas the V and J calls and clone size are those reported in that table. In all, the sample holds some 200,000 clones, and roughly 85% of those were seen once. The ten largest clones capture about 1.5% of the sample.

Details on this clone: What antigen it recognizes has not been identified. No much larger clone exists at a distance of one base, and base qualities are not known.

From V the trimming removes 5 bases and from J it removes 5 bases, while the gene matches leave 6 bases of the junction unaccounted for. The CDR3 starts with the cysteine, ends with the phenylalanine, and has 16 residues. The only DNA kept is the CDR3, 48 bases in frame from the first base. For CDR1 and CDR2, the germline V gene (reference sequence) lists LNHDA and SQIVND. The cohort consisted of 600 to 750 healthy bone marrow donors. Cohort members were all nominally healthy when sampled, although unrecorded immune exposures were likely present. The donor was CMV seronegative and belonged to the group of 350 or so seronegative cohort members. Every donor gave a peripheral blood sample, and the peripheral blood mononuclear cells from that sample were used for TCR beta sequencing. Genomic DNA was extracted from the blood cell samples with the Qiagen DNeasy Blood Extraction Kit.

The chain was built from TRBV19 and TRBJ2-2, with 12 bases aligning to TRBD1. The sequence was collected from a woman aged 18-35 years in good health and CMV-seronegative. Sequencing was performed on PBMCs. Here is the DNA: TGTGCCAGTAGTGTCGGGACAGGGGGCGGTACCGGGGAGCTGTTTTTT. Its protein is CASSVGTGGGTGELFF.